Sequencing of this TCR beta chain was carried out in a study of cytomegalovirus exposure and HLA in healthy donors. Study findings and constraints: An apparent linkage of common viral pathogens to several of the most significant clusters emerged in a later analysis.

Primers for the PCR totalled 60 Vbeta and 13 Jbeta. The protocol was immunoSEQ multiplex PCR, while the TCRdb copy is restricted to in-frame clones and leaves out a portion. The top ten hold 1.8% of the sample, which has some 150,000 clones, over 65% seen once. Healthy bone marrow donors formed the donor group. The CDR3 is 16 residues long. CDR1 and CDR2 from the germline V gene are MNHNS and SASEGT. Trimming pared 0 bases from V and 4 bases from J, leaving 13 bases between. As for this clone: Its antigen is unidentified.

The V gene is TRBV6-1, the J gene TRBJ1-5, with D perhaps matching TRBD1 (5 bases). The sample was PBMCs. The source of this sequence is a female donor in good health and CMV-seropositive. Here the CDR3 reads CASSEAGGAANQPQHF. The CDR3 DNA reads as TGTGCCAGCAGTGAAGCAGGTGGGGCAGCGAATCAGCCCCAGCATTTT.